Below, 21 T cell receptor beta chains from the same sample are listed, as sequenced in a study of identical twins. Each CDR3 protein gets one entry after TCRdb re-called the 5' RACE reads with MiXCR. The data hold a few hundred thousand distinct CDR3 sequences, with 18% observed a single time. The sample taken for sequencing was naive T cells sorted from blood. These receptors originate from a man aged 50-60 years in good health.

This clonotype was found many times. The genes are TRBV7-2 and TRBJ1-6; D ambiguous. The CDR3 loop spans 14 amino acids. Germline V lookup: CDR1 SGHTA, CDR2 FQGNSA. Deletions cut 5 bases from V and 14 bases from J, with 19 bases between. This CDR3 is CASSPQGSGETLHF. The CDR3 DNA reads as TGTGCCAGCAGCCCCCAAGGGAGTGGGGAGACCCTCCACTTT.

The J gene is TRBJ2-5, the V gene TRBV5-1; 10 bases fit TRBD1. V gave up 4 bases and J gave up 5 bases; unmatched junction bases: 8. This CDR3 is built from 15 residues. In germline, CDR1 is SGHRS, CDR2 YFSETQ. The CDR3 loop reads CASSPGTGARETQYF. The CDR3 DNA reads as TGCGCCAGCAGCCCCGGGACAGGGGCCCGTGAGACCCAGTACTTC.

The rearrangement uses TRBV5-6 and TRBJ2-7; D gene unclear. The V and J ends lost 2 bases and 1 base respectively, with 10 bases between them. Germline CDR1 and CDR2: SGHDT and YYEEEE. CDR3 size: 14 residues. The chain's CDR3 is CASSLGRFSYEQYF. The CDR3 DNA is TGTGCCAGCAGCTTAGGACGTTTTTCCTACGAGCAGTACTTC.

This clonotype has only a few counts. The CDR3 spells CASRGGGISSGNTIYF. In DNA form, the CDR3 reads TGTGCCAGCAGAGGAGGAGGAATAAGCTCTGGAAACACCATATATTTT. The chain carries TRBV6-1 and TRBJ1-3, with unresolved D. Deletions cut 6 bases from V and 0 bases from J, with 15 bases between. CDR1 is MNHNS, CDR2 SASEGT, per germline. This CDR3 is 16 amino acids long.

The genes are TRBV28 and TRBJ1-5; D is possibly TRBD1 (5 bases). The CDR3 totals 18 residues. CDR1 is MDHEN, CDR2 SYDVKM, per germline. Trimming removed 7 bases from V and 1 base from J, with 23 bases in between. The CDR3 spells CASIKTVGWTLSNQPQHF. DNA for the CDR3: TGTGCCAGCATAAAAACTGTGGGGTGGACATTGAGCAATCAGCCCCAGCATTTT.

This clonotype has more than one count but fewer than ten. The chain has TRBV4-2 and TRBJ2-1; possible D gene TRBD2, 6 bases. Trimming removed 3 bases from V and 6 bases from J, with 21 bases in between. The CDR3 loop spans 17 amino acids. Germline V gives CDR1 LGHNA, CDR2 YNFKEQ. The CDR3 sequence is CASSHFEQYGRGNEQFF. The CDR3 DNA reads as TGTGCCAGCAGCCATTTTGAACAATACGGGAGAGGCAATGAGCAGTTCTTC.

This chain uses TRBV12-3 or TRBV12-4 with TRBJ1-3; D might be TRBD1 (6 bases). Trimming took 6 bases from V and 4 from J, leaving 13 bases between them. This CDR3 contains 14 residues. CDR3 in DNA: TGTGCCAGCAGAACAGGGTTCGGAGGAAACACCATATATTTT. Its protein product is CASRTGFGGNTIYF.

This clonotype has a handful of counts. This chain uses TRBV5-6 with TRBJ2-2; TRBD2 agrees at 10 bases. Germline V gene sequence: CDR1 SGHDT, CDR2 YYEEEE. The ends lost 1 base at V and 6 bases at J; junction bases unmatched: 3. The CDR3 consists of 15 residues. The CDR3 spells CASSLPLAGAGELFF. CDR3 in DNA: TGTGCCAGCAGCTTGCCGCTAGCGGGAGCCGGGGAGCTGTTTTTT.

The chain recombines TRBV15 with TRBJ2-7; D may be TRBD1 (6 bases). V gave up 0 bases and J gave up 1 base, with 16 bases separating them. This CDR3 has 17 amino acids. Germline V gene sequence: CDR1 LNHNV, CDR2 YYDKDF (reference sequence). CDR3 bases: TGTGCCACCAGCAGAGATCAGTGGGGGCAGGGGTCCTACGAGCAGTACTTC. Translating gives CATSRDQWGQGSYEQYF.

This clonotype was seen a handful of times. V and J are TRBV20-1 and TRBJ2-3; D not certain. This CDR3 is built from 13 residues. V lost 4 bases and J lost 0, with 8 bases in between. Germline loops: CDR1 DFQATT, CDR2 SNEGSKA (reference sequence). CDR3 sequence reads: CSANPLSTDTQYF. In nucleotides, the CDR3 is TGCAGTGCTAATCCCCTGAGCACAGATACGCAGTATTTT.

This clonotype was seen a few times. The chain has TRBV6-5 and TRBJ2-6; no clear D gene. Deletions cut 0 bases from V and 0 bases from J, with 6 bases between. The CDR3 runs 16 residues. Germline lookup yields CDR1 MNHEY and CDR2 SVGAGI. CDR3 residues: CASSYSGNSGANVLTF. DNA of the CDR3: TGTGCCAGCAGTTACTCAGGGAACTCTGGGGCCAACGTCCTGACTTTC.

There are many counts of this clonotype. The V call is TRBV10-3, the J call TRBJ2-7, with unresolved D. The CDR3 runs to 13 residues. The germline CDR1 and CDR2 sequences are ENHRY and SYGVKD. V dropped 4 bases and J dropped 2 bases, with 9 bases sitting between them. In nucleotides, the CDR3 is TGTGCCATCAGTGCACTAAAGCCCTACGAGCAGTACTTC. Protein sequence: CAISALKPYEQYF.

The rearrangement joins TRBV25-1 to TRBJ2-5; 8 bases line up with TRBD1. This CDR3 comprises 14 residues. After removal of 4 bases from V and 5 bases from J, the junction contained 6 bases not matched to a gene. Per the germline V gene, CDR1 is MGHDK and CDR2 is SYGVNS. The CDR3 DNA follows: TGTGCCAGCAGTGTGACAGGGGTGTACGAGACCCAGTACTTC. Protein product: CASSVTGVYETQYF.

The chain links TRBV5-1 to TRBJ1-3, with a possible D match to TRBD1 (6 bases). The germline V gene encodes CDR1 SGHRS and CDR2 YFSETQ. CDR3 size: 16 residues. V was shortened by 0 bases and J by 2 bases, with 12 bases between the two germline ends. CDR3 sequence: CASSLDGSGAGNTIYF. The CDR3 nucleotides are TGCGCCAGCAGCTTGGACGGTTCAGGGGCTGGAAACACCATATATTTT.

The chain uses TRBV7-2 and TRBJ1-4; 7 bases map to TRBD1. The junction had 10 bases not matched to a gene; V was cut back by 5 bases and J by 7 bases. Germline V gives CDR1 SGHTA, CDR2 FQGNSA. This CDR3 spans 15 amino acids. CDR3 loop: CASSPPRGRGEKLFF. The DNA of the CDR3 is TGTGCCAGCAGCCCCCCTAGGGGGCGCGGTGAAAAACTGTTTTTT.

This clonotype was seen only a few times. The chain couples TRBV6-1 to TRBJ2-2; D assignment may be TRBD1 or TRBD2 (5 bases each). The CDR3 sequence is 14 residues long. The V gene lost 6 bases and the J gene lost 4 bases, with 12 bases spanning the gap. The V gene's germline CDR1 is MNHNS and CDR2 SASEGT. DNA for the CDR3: TGTGCCAGCAGAGAGGGGTCCCCCACCGGGGAGCTGTTTTTT. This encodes CASREGSPTGELFF.

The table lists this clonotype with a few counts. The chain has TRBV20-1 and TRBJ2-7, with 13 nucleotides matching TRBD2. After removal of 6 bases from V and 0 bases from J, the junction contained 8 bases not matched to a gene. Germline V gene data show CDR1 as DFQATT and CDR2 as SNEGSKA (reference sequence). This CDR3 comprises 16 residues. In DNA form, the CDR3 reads TGCAGTGCCCGCGGACTAGCGGGGGACAGCTCCTACGAGCAGTACTTC. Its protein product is CSARGLAGDSSYEQYF.

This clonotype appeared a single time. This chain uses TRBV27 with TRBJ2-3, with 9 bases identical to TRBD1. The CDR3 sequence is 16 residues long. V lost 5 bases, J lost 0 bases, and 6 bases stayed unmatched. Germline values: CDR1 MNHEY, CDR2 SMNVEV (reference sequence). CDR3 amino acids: CASSKNRGPSTDTQYF. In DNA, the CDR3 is TGTGCCAGCAGTAAAAACAGGGGGCCTAGCACAGATACGCAGTATTTT.

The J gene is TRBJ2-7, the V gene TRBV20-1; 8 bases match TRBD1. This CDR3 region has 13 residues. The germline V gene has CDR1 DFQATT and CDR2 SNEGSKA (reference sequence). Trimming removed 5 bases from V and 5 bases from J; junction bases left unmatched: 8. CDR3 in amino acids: CSALGQGTNEQYF. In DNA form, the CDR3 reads TGCAGTGCTCTCGGACAGGGTACGAACGAGCAGTACTTC.

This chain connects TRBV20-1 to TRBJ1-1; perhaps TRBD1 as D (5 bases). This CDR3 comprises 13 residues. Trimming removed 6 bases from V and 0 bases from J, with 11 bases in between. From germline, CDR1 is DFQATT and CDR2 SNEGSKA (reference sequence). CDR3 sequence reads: CSATGTVNTEAFF. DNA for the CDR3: TGCAGTGCCACCGGGACGGTGAACACTGAAGCTTTCTTT.

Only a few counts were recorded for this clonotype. The CDR3 is CASSPGTAENIQYF. The CDR3 DNA reads as TGCGCCAGCAGCCCTGGGACAGCGGAAAACATTCAGTACTTC. The rearrangement uses TRBV5-1 and TRBJ2-4, with TRBD1 identical over 7 bases. The V gene end was trimmed by 4 bases and the J gene end by 5 bases; junction bases not matched to a gene: 6. Germline CDR1 is SGHRS and CDR2 is YFSETQ. The CDR3 loop spans 14 amino acids.